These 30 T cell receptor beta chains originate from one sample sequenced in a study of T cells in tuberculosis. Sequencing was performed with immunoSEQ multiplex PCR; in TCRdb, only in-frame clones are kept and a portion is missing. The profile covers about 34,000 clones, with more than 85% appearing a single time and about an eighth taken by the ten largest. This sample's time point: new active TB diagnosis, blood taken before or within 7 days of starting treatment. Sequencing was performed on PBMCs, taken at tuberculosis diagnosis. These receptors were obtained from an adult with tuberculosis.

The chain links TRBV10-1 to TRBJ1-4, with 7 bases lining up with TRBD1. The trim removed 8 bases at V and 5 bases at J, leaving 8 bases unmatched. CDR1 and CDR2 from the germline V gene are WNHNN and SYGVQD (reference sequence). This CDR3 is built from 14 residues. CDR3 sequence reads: CASGGQAGNEKLFF. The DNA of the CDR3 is TGCGCCAGCGGAGGACAGGCTGGGAATGAAAAACTGTTTTTT.

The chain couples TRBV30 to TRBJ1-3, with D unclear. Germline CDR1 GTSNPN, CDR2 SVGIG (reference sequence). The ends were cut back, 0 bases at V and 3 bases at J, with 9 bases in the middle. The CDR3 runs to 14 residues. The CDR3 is CAWSVREVGNTIYF. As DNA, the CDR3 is TGTGCCTGGAGTGTACGGGAAGTTGGAAACACCATATATTTT.

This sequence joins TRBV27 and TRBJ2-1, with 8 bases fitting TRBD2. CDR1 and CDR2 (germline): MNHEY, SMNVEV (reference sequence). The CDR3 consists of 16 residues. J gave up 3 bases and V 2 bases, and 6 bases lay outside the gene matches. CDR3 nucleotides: TGTGCCAGCAGTTTACGGGGGGCGGGGGGCTACAATGAGCAGTTCTTC. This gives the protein CASSLRGAGGYNEQFF.

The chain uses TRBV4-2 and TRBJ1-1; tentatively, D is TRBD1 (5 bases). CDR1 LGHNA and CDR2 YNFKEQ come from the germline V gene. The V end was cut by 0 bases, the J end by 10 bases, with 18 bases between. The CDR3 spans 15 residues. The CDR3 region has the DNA TGTGCCAGCAGCCAAGAGGCAACAGGAGCCCGGTTAGCTTTCTTT. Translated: CASSQEATGARLAFF.

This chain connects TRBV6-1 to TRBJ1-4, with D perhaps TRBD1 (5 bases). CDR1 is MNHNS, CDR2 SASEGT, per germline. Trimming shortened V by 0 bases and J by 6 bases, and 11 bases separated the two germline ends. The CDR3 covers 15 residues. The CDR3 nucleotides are TGTGCCAGCAGTGAAGCCCAGGGAAGCCATGAAAAACTGTTTTTT. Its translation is CASSEAQGSHEKLFF.

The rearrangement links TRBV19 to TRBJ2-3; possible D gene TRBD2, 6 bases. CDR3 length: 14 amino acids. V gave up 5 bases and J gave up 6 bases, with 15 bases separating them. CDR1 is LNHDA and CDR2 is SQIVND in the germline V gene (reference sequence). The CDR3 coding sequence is TGTGCCAGTAGTGACCTGACTAGTTCGGATACGCAGTATTTT. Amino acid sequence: CASSDLTSSDTQYF.

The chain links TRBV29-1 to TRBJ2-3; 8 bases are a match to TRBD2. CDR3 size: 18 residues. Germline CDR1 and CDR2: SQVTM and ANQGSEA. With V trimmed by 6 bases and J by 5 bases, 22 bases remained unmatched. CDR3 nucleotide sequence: TGCAGCGTCGGACCTAATATTGATAGCGCGGGGGGTGTAGATACGCAGTATTTT. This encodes CSVGPNIDSAGGVDTQYF.

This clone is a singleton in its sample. CDR3 DNA: TGTGCCAGCAGCCCAAGATCGGTCTCCTACGAGCAGTACTTC. It is translated as CASSPRSVSYEQYF. This rearrangement joins TRBV7-6 to TRBJ2-7; no clear D gene. V shed 5 bases and J shed 0 bases, with 11 bases lying between them. This CDR3 is 14 amino acids long. Per the germline V gene, CDR1 is SGHVS and CDR2 is FNYEAQ.

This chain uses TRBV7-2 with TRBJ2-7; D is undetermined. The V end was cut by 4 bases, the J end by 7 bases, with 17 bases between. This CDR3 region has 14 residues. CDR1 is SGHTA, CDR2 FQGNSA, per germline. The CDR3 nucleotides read TGTGCCAGCAGCTCCGGAACCAGGCCTATAGAGCAGTACTTC. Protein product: CASSSGTRPIEQYF.

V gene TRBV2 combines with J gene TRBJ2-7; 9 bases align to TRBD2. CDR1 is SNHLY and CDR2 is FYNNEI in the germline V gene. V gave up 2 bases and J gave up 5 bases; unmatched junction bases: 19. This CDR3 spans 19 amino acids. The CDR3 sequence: CASSEPRSPFEREAHEQYF. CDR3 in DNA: TGTGCCAGCAGTGAACCCCGTTCCCCTTTCGAGCGGGAGGCCCACGAGCAGTACTTC.

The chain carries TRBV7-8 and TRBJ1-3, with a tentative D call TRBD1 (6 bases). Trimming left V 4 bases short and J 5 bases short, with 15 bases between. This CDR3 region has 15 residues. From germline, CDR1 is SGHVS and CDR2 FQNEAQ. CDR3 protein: CASSSSRGNRNTIYF. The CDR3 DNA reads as TGTGCCAGCAGCTCAAGCAGGGGAAACCGAAACACCATATATTTT. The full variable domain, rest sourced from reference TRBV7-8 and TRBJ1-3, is GAGVSQSPRYKVAKRGQDVALRCDPISGHVSLFWYQQALGQGPEFLTYFQNEAQLDKSGLPSDRFFAERPEGSVSTLKIQRTQQEDSAVYLCASSSSRGNRNTIYFGEGSWLTVV.

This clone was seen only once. CDR3 coding DNA: TGTGCCAGCAGTCACCCGAGGGAGACCCAGTACTTC. Residues: CASSHPRETQYF. The gene calls are TRBV27 and TRBJ2-5; unclear D gene. V lost 5 bases, J lost 5 bases, and 9 bases lay in between. The CDR3 extends over 12 amino acids. CDR1 and CDR2 (germline): MNHEY, SMNVEV (reference sequence).

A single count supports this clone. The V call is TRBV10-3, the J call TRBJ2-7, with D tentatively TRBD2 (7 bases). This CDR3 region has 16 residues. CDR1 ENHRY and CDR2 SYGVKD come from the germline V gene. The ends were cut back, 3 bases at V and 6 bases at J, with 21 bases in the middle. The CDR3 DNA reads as TGTGCCATCAGTGAAGGGCATCCGCAGGGAGGGGGCGAGCAGTACTTC. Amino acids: CAISEGHPQGGGEQYF.

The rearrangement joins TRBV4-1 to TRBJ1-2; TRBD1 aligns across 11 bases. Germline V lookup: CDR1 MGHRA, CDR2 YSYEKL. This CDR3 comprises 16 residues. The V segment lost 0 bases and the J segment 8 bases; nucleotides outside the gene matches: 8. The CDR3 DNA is TGCGCCAGCAGCCAAGATCAGGGGACAGGGGGTTGGGGCTACACCTTC. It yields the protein CASSQDQGTGGWGYTF.

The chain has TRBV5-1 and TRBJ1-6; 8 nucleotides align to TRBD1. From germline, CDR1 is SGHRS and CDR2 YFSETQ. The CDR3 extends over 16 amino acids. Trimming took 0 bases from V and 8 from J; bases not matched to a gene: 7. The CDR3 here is CASSLEGQGKDSPLHF. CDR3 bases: TGCGCCAGCAGCTTGGAAGGACAGGGAAAGGATTCACCCCTCCACTTT.

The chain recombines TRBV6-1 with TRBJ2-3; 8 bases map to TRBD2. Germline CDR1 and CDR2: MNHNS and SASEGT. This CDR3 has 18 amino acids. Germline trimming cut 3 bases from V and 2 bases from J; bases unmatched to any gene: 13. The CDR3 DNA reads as TGTGCCAGCAGTGAGCCGGGACTAGGGAACCCCCTCACAGATACGCAGTATTTT. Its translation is CASSEPGLGNPLTDTQYF.

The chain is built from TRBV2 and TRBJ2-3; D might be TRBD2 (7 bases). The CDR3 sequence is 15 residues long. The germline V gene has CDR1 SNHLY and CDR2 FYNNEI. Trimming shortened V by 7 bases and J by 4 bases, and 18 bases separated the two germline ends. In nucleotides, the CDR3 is TGTGCCAGCACTCCTCGCCCGGGGGGCTCAGATACGCAGTATTTT. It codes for CASTPRPGGSDTQYF.

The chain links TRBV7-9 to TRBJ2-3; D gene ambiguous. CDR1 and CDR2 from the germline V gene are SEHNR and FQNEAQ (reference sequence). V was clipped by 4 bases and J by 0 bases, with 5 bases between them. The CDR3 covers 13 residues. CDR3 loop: CASSSQSTDTQYF. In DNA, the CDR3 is TGTGCCAGCAGCTCCCAAAGCACAGATACGCAGTATTTT.

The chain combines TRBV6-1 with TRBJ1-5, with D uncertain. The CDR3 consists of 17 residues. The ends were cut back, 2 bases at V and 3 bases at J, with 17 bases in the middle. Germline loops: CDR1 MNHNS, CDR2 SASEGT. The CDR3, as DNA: TGTGCCAGCAGTGAAATGTCAGCGCTAATATTCAATCAGCCCCAGCATTTT. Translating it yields CASSEMSALIFNQPQHF.

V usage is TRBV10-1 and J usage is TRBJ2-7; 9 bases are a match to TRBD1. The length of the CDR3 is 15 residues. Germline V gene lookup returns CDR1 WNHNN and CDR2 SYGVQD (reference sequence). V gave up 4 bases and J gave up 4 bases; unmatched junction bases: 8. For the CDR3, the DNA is TGCGCCAGCAGTGCGATACAGGGGGCGAGATACGAGCAGTACTTC. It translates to CASSAIQGARYEQYF.

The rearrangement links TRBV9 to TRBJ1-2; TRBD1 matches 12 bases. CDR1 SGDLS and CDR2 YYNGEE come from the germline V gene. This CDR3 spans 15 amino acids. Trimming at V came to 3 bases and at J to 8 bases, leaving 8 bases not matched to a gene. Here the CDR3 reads CASSAAPGQGAGYTF. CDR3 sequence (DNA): TGTGCCAGCAGCGCGGCTCCGGGACAGGGGGCGGGCTACACCTTC. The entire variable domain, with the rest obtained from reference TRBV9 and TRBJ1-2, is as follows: DSGVTQTPKHLITATGQRVTLRCSPRSGDLSVYWYQQSLDQGLQFLIQYYNGEERAKGNILERFSAQQFPDLHSELNLSSLELGDSALYFCASSAAPGQGAGYTFGSGTRLTVV.

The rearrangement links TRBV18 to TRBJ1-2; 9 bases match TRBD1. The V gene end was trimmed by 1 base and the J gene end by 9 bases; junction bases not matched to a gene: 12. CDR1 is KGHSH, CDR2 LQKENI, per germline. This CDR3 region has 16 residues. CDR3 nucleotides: TGTGCCAGCTCACCACTGGCGCCGACAGGGGGATCGCGCTACACCTTC. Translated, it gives CASSPLAPTGGSRYTF. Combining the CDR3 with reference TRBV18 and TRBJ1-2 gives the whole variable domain NAGVMQNPRHLVRRRGQEARLRCSPMKGHSHVYWYRQLPEEGLKFMVYLQKENIIDESGMPKERFSAEFPKEGPSILRIQQVVRGDSAAYFCASSPLAPTGGSRYTFGSGTRLTVV.

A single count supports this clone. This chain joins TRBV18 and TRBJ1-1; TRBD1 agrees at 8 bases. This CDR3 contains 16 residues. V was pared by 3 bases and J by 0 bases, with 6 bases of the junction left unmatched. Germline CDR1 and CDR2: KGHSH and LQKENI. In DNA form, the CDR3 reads TGTGCCAGCTCACCGAGATTGACAGGGGTGAACACTGAAGCTTTCTTT. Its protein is CASSPRLTGVNTEAFF.

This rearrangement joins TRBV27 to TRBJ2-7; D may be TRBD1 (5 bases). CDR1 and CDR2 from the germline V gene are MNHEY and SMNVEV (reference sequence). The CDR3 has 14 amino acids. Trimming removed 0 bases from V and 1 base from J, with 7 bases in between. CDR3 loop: CASSLSGPSYEQYF. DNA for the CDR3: TGTGCCAGCAGTTTATCGGGGCCTTCCTACGAGCAGTACTTC.

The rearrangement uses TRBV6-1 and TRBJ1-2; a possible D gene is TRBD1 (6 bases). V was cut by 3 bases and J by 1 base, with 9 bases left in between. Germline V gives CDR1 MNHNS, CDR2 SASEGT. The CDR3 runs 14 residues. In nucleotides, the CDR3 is TGTGCCAGCAGTGAGGTCAGGGGTAACTATGGCTACACCTTC. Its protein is CASSEVRGNYGYTF.

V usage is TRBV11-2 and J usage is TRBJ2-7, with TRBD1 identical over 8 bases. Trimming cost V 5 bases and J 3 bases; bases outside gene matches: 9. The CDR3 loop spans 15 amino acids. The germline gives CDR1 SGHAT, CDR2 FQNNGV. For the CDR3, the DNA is TGTGCCAGCAGCACAACGACAGGGGCGAACTACGAGCAGTACTTC. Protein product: CASSTTTGANYEQYF.

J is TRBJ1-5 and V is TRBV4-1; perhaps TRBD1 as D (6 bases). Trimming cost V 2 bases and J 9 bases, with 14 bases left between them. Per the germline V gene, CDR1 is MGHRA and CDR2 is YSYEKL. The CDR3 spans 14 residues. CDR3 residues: CASSQQQGGWPQHF. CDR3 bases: TGCGCCAGCAGCCAACAACAGGGCGGATGGCCCCAGCATTTT.

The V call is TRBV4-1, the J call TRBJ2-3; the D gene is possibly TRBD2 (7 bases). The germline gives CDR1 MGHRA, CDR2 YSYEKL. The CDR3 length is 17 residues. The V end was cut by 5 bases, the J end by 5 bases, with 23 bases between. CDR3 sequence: CASSSQGRGGQEDTQYF. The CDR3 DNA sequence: TGCGCCAGCAGCTCCCAGGGGAGGGGGGGGCAGGAAGATACGCAGTATTTT.

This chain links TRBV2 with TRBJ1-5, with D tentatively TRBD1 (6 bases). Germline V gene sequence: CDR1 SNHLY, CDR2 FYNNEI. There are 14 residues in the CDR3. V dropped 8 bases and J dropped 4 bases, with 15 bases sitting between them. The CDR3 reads CASRGGTLNQPQHF. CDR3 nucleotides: TGTGCCAGCCGGGGGGGCACCCTTAATCAGCCCCAGCATTTT.

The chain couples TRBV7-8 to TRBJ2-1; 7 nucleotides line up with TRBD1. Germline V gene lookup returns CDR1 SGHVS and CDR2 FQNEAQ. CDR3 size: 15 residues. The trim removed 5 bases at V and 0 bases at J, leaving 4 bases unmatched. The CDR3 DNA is TGTGCCAGCAGCCTAGGACAGGTCTCCTACAATGAGCAGTTCTTC. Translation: CASSLGQVSYNEQFF.